The source of this T cell receptor beta chain is a study of immune evolution from preneoplasia to lung adenocarcinoma. About the study: HLA loss of heterozygosity: roughly 6.6% AIS, under 19% MIA, around 35% ADC, none AAH. Whole-study results and caveats: From normal lung to invasive adenocarcinoma, top clone frequencies appeared to decrease.

Assay used: immunoSEQ multiplex PCR; TCRdb lists only in-frame clones, some missing. The sample yields about 2,700 clones, roughly 80% seen once. Patient tissue came from resections in Japan or China, 2014–2017. After pathologic assessment, macro-dissection selected premalignant or tumor cells for extraction. J lost 10 bases, V lost 5 bases, and 11 bases had no gene match. This CDR3 is built from 14 residues. The V gene's germline CDR1 is LNHDA and CDR2 SQIVND (reference sequence). Comments on this clone: Its specificity is not known.

The rearrangement links TRBV19 to TRBJ1-5; 7 positions agree with TRBD1. Sequenced: FFPE invasive lung adenocarcinoma tissue. The clonotype comes from a person aged 60 to 85 with invasive lung adenocarcinoma. This CDR3 is CASSLGTAAEPQHF. As DNA, the CDR3 is TGTGCCAGTAGTCTAGGGACAGCGGCCGAACCCCAGCATTTT.